These T cell receptor beta chains were read from a single sample in a study of blood T cell repertoires in COVID-19. The assay was immunoSEQ multiplex PCR, and TCRdb's table has in-frame clones only and misses some. The table has some 38,000 clones, under 90% seen once. Sequences were obtained from peripheral blood. Receptors originate from a man in his 60s with COVID-19, enrolled during active disease. The CDR3 runs from the conserved cysteine through the conserved F or W. Fields, in order: J gene, V gene, D gene, CDR3 protein. The D gene is left open where the match is weak.

>TRBJ1-3|TRBV27|TRBD1
CASSWRQGISGNTIYF
>TRBJ2-2|TRBV7-7|TRBD1
CASSSISGTGNTGELFF
>TRBJ1-1|TRBV29-1|.
CSVGSPGGTEAFF
>TRBJ1-3|TRBV5-6|TRBD1
CASSFLDRAGNTIYF
>TRBJ1-1|TRBV5-1|.
CASSLDRPMNTEAFF
>TRBJ1-3|TRBV4-3|.
CASSQDHPGVGNTIYF
>TRBJ2-7|TRBV5-4|TRBD2
CASSAGTSGFYEQYF
>TRBJ1-4|TRBV28|.
CASSLRDQVGKLFF
>TRBJ1-2|TRBV7-2|TRBD1
CASSPGGQGAYGYTF
>TRBJ1-2|TRBV7-2|TRBD1
CASSEGGQNYGYTF
>TRBJ1-1|TRBV5-5|.
CASSLAMGAGNTEAFF
>TRBJ2-1|TRBV5-1|TRBD2
CASKTSGAYNEQFF
>TRBJ1-2|TRBV3-1/TRBV3-2|.
CASSQELRGDGYTF
>TRBJ1-2|TRBV30|.
CAWSPPTALNYGYTF
>TRBJ1-1|TRBV19|TRBD1
CASTQTGAGTEAFF
>TRBJ1-5|TRBV6-5|.
CASSYSGGGNQPQHF
>TRBJ1-1|TRBV10-2|.
CASSDPGHKNTEAFF
>TRBJ2-3|TRBV7-3|.
CASSFDGISTDTQYF
>TRBJ1-1|TRBV12-3/TRBV12-4|TRBD1
CASTQTGRTEAFF
>TRBJ1-3|TRBV3-1/TRBV3-2|TRBD1
CASSQGTGAGNTIYF
>TRBJ1-5|TRBV30|TRBD1
CAWSVRGRGHGQPQHF
>TRBJ1-2|TRBV27|TRBD1
CASSSPQGAREGGYTF
>TRBJ1-2|TRBV12-5|TRBD1
CASGRQTGSGYGYTF
>TRBJ1-5|TRBV27|TRBD1
CASSLSGGTGRNQPQHF
>TRBJ2-1|TRBV29-1|TRBD2
CSVDSGMTYNEQFF
>TRBJ2-1|TRBV5-1|.
CASSLEASTSYNEQFF
>TRBJ2-7|TRBV3-1/TRBV3-2|TRBD2
CASTGLAGVYEQYF
>TRBJ1-1|TRBV21-1|.
CASSKGWERTCLTEAFF
>TRBJ1-5|TRBV29-1|.
CSVADSSDQPQHF
>TRBJ2-1|TRBV5-1|TRBD2
CASSLVSGSSYNEQFF
>TRBJ1-6|TRBV27|.
CASSLSTEFNSPLHF
>TRBJ1-4|TRBV27|TRBD1
CASSSRGTGIGKLFF
>TRBJ2-7|TRBV15|.
CATSRDGGYFDEQYF
>TRBJ2-1|TRBV6-5|.
CASRKQGRHNEQFF
>TRBJ2-1|TRBV24-1|TRBD1
CATSDPTGTGYNEQFF
>TRBJ1-1|TRBV2|TRBD1
CASSPGGGNTEAFF
>TRBJ1-1|TRBV6-2/TRBV6-3|.
CASSRRDIDIAFF
>TRBJ2-5|TRBV7-3|.
CASSLTAGGRETQYF
>TRBJ1-1|TRBV9|.
CASSPTGSTGGTEAFF
>TRBJ2-5|TRBV9|.
CASSVEGGRETQYF
>TRBJ2-7|TRBV2|TRBD1
CASRRQGSYEQYF
>TRBJ1-2|TRBV29-1|TRBD1
CSVSRTGDYGYTF
>TRBJ1-6|TRBV10-2|TRBD1
CASRRDRDRANSPLHF
>TRBJ1-2|TRBV6-5|TRBD1
CASKGQTPYGYTF
>TRBJ2-7|TRBV10-3|.
CAISESGYRVGYEQYF
>TRBJ1-2|TRBV29-1|.
CSVGGRANYGYTF
>TRBJ1-5|TRBV24-1|.
CATSNRDQPQHF
>TRBJ1-6|TRBV5-1|.
CASSWSPFDRTRPLHF
>TRBJ1-1|TRBV28|TRBD1
CASRVTGFNTEAFF
>TRBJ2-2|TRBV6-5|TRBD2
CASFRGLETGELFF
>TRBJ1-5|TRBV9|.
CASSLSRGNQPQHF
>TRBJ1-2|TRBV7-9|TRBD1
CASSLGTENYGYTF
>TRBJ1-2|TRBV18|.
CASSPQGANYGYTF
>TRBJ1-2|TRBV2|TRBD1
CASRGQLIQGLTF
>TRBJ1-4|TRBV11-2|.
CASSPGTKATNEKLFF
>TRBJ1-4|TRBV7-9|TRBD1
CASSKIGTVGEKLFF
>TRBJ1-4|TRBV19|TRBD1
CASSMRDRVEKLFF